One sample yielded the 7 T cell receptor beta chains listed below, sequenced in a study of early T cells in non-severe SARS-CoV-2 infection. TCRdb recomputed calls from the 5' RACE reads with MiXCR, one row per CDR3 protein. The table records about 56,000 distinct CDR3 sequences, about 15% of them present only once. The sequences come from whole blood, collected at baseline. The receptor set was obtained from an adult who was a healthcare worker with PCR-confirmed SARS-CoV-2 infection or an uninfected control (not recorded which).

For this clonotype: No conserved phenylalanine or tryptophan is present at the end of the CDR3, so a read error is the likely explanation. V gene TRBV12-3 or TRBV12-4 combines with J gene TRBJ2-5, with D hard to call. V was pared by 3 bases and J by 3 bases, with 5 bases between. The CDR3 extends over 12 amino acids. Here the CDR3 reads CASSFWEETQYS. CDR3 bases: TGTGCCAGCAGTTTCTGGGAAGAGACCCAGTACTCC.

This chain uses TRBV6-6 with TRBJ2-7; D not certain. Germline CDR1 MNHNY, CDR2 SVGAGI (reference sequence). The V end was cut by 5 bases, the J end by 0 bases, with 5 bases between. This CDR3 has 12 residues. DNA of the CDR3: TGTGCCAGCAGTACGTCCTCCTACGAGCAGTACTTC. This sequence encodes CASSTSSYEQYF.

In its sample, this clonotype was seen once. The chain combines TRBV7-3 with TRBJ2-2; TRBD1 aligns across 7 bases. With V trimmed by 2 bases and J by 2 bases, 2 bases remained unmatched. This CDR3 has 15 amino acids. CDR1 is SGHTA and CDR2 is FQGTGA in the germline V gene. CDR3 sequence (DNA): TGTGCCAGCAGCTTACGAGGGGGCAACACCGGGGAGCTGTTTTTT. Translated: CASSLRGGNTGELFF.

In DNA, the CDR3 is TGCAGTGCTACTCGATCCGTAGCGGGTGAGCAGTTCTTC. Translated, it gives CSATRSVAGEQFF. This rearrangement joins TRBV20-1 to TRBJ2-1; TRBD2 matches at 7 bases. CDR1 is DFQATT and CDR2 is SNEGSKA in the germline V gene (reference sequence). The CDR3 sequence is 13 residues long. Germline trimming cut 4 bases from V and 9 bases from J; bases unmatched to any gene: 9.

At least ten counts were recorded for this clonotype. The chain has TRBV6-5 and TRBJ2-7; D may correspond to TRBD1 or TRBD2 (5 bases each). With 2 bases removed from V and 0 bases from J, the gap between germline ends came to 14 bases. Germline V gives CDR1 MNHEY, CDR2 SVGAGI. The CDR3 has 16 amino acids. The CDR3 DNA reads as TGTGCCAGCAGTTACACCACCGGGACCAGCTCCTACGAGCAGTACTTC. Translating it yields CASSYTTGTSSYEQYF.

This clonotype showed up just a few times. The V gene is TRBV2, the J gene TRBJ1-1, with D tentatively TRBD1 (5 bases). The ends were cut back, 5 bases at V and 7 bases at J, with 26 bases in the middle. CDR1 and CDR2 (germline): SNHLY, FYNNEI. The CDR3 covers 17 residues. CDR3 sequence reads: CASSPRRTLSGQGEAFF. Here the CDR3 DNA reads TGTGCCAGCAGTCCCCGAAGGACTCTCTCCGGGCAGGGTGAAGCTTTCTTT.

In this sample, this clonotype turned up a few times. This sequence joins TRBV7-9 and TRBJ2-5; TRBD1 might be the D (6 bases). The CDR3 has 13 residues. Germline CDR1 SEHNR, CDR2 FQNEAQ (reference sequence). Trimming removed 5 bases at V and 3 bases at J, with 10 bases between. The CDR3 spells CASSQGGEETQYF. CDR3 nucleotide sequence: TGTGCCAGCAGCCAAGGGGGAGAAGAGACCCAGTACTTC. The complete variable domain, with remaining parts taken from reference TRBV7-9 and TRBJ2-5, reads DTGVSQNPRHKITKRGQNVTFRCDPISEHNRLYWYRQTLGQGPEFLTYFQNEAQLEKSRLLSDRFSAERPKGSFSTLEIQRTEQGDSAMYLCASSQGGEETQYFGPGTRLLVL.